This T cell receptor (beta chain) came from a study of T cells in Graves' hyperthyroidism and ophthalmopathy. Study results and limitations: Separation of ophthalmopathy from stable hyperthyroidism was achieved by a 13 V-J model.

The TCR beta CDR3 regions underwent amplification using RNA transcripts as the source. Researchers ran a first-round RT-PCR on the TCR CDR3 using the HTBI primer set. From the multiplex PCR reads, TCRdb called clonotypes with MiXCR, one entry per CDR3 protein. The sample gives under 400,000 distinct CDR3 sequences, approximately 15% of which show up once; about 30% is in the top ten. There are a few counts of this clonotype. Its antigen is still unknown. The CDR3 has 16 residues. J gave up 8 bases and V 0 bases, and 8 bases lay outside the gene matches. Germline V gene lookup returns CDR1 LGHNT and CDR2 FRNRAP. Exclusions: uncontrolled infection, other autoimmune disease, pregnancy, lactation.

The chain has TRBV12-5 and TRBJ2-1; TRBD1 matches 9 bases. The material sequenced was blood. The origin of this receptor is a woman aged 18-30 years with Graves' hyperthyroidism that later progressed to Graves' ophthalmopathy. CDR3 nucleotide sequence: TGTGCTAGTGGTTTGGTACTGACAGGGGGAAGCGATGAGCAGTTCTTC. Its protein product is CASGLVLTGGSDEQFF.